This T cell receptor (beta chain) was retrieved from a study of spatial heterogeneity in lung cancer. Study results and caveats: Circulating ubiquitous expanded tumor TCRs were observed more frequently at resection than at follow-up.

Indicated time point: sample taken at primary tumor resection. From tumor, nontumor lung or frozen PBMC, whole RNA was taken unsorted for sequencing. The donors, about 78 patients with untreated early-stage non-small cell lung cancer, provided the samples. The CDR3 loop spans 15 amino acids. Per the germline V gene, CDR1 is KGHSH and CDR2 is LQKENI. V gave up 3 bases and J gave up 8 bases; unmatched junction bases: 5. Each molecule of TCR cDNA was tagged with one unique molecular identifier. Each CDR3 protein gets one entry after TCRdb re-called the 5' RACE reads with MiXCR. The table shows around 74,000 distinct CDR3 sequences, with 10% to 15% occurring only once. This clonotype came up a few times. Its specificity is unknown.

This specimen consisted of PBMCs, obtained at surgery. The rearrangement joins TRBV18 to TRBJ2-1; 12 positions match TRBD2. This sequence originates from a male donor with early-stage non-small cell lung cancer. The CDR3 is CASSPLAGGFDEQFF. CDR3 bases: TGTGCCAGCTCACCCCTAGCGGGAGGGTTCGATGAGCAGTTCTTC.